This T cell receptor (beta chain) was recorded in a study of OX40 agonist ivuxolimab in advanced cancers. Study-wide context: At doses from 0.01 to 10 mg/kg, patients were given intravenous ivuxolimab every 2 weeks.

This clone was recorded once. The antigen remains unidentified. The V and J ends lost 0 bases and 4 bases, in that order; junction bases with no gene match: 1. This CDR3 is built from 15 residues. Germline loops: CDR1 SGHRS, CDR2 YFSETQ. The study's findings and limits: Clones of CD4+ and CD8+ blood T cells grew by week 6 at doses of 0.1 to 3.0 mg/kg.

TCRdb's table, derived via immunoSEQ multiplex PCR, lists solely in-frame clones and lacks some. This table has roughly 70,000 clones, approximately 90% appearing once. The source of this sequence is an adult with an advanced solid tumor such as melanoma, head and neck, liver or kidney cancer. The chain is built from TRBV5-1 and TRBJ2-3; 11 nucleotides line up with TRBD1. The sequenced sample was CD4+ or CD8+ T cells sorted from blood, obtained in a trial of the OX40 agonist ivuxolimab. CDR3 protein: CASSLEGQGADTQYF. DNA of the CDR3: TGCGCCAGCAGCTTGGAGGGACAGGGGGCAGATACGCAGTATTTT.